The 23 T cell receptor beta chains below come from one sample, sequenced in a study of graft-versus-host responses after intestinal transplantation. The protocol was immunoSEQ multiplex PCR, while the TCRdb copy is restricted to in-frame clones and leaves out a portion. The data hold tens of thousands of clones, with 89% observed a single time. No antigen is known for these receptors. The source material was unstimulated CD8+ T cells sorted from spleen or lymph node cells, sampled before intestinal transplant. The receptors originated from a human donor who received an intestinal transplant.

This clone has a handful of counts. The gene calls are TRBV10-3 and TRBJ2-7, with 10 bases matching TRBD2. Germline V gene lookup returns CDR1 ENHRY and CDR2 SYGVKD. V lost 6 bases and J lost 3; bases outside the gene matches: 2. The CDR3 loop spans 13 amino acids. CDR3 residues: CAISGLADYEQYF. CDR3 in DNA: TGTGCCATCAGCGGACTAGCGGACTACGAGCAGTACTTC.

The CDR3 DNA sequence: TGCGCCAGCAGCCAAGGAGGGTCTGAAGCTTTCTTT. Residues: CASSQGGSEAFF. The chain is built from TRBV4-1 and TRBJ1-1; the D is unclear. In germline, CDR1 is MGHRA, CDR2 YSYEKL. The CDR3 is 12 residues long. Trimming left V 1 base short and J 6 bases short, with 6 bases between.

J is TRBJ2-7 and V is TRBV2; no firm D call. CDR3 size: 14 residues. The germline V and J ends were trimmed by 1 base and 3 bases, with 10 bases remaining between them. CDR1 and CDR2 (germline): SNHLY, FYNNEI. The CDR3 here is CASSEGPGSYEQYF. The CDR3 DNA is TGTGCCAGCAGTGAAGGACCGGGTAGCTACGAGCAGTACTTC.

The rearrangement joins TRBV10-3 to TRBJ1-1; TRBD1 agrees at 8 bases. CDR3 length: 15 amino acids. The V gene's germline CDR1 is ENHRY and CDR2 SYGVKD. The V segment lost 5 bases and the J segment 10 bases; nucleotides outside the gene matches: 15. CDR3 loop: CAISWGGQEEGRAFF. Written as DNA, the CDR3 is TGTGCCATCAGTTGGGGGGGACAGGAGGAGGGTCGAGCTTTCTTT.

This chain uses TRBV7-2 with TRBJ2-3; possible D gene TRBD2, 6 bases. V was clipped by 1 base and J by 1 base, with 18 bases between them. CDR3 length: 18 residues. Germline V gives CDR1 SGHTA, CDR2 FQGNSA. DNA for the CDR3: TGTGCCAGCAGCTTAGATGGGTTGGCGGGAAGCGGCACAGATACGCAGTATTTT. Protein product: CASSLDGLAGSGTDTQYF.

J is TRBJ2-1 and V is TRBV6-5; TRBD2 is a possible D gene (5 bases). The germline V gene has CDR1 MNHEY and CDR2 SVGAGI. V dropped 2 bases and J dropped 1 base, with 9 bases sitting between them. CDR3 length equals 15 residues. The CDR3 sequence is CASSYRGRSYNEQFF. The CDR3 coding sequence is TGTGCCAGCAGTTACCGGGGTAGATCCTACAATGAGCAGTTCTTC.

The genes are TRBV27 and TRBJ2-7; D is perhaps TRBD1 (5 bases). V was shortened by 5 bases and J by 0 bases, with 11 bases between the two germline ends. In germline, CDR1 is MNHEY, CDR2 SMNVEV (reference sequence). This CDR3 region has 14 residues. For the CDR3, the DNA is TGTGCCAGCAGTCTTAGGGGTACCTCCTACGAGCAGTACTTC. This gives the protein CASSLRGTSYEQYF.

CDR3 nucleotides: TGTGCCAGCAGCTTTAGTGACTTAGCGGGAGGGTTATACAACCCCCTCTTCAATGAGCAGTTCTTC. This sequence encodes CASSFSDLAGGLYNPLFNEQFF. V and J are TRBV13 and TRBJ2-1; 11 nucleotides match TRBD2. Germline lookup yields CDR1 PRHDT and CDR2 FYEKMQ (reference sequence). This CDR3 spans 22 amino acids. With V trimmed by 3 bases and J by 6 bases, 25 bases remained unmatched.

This chain joins TRBV7-2 and TRBJ1-2, with D perhaps matching TRBD1 (6 bases). The CDR3 loop spans 16 amino acids. CDR1 SGHTA and CDR2 FQGNSA come from the germline V gene. Between the trimmed V and J ends, which lost 0 bases and 4 bases, there was a span of 15 bases. The CDR3 coding sequence is TGTGCCAGCAGCTTAGCGGTCTTGGACAGAGTCTATGGCTACACCTTC. This encodes CASSLAVLDRVYGYTF.

V is TRBV7-2 and J is TRBJ2-7, with a weak D call TRBD2 (6 bases). CDR1 is SGHTA and CDR2 is FQGNSA in the germline V gene. V was clipped by 7 bases and J by 4 bases, with 17 bases between them. This CDR3 is 14 amino acids long. In DNA form, the CDR3 reads TGTGCCAGCACCCCGGGCGGGACGGGTTACGAGCAGTACTTC. This translates into CASTPGGTGYEQYF.

The chain links TRBV7-3 to TRBJ2-1; 10 bases map to TRBD1. The CDR3 has 16 amino acids. Germline CDR1 is SGHTA and CDR2 is FQGTGA. The V and J ends lost 4 bases and 8 bases, in that order; junction bases with no gene match: 11. Written as DNA, the CDR3 is TGTGCCAGCAGCTCAGGACCGGGACAGGGGTATTATGAGCAGTTCTTC. This gives the protein CASSSGPGQGYYEQFF.

This chain connects TRBV6-1 to TRBJ1-1; D is perhaps TRBD1 (6 bases). CDR1 and CDR2 (germline): MNHNS, SASEGT. Trimming took off 7 bases at V and 4 bases at J, with 16 bases between the two ends. This CDR3 comprises 14 residues. The CDR3 DNA reads as TGTGCCAGCAAGTCTCTGACAGGACCCACTGAAGCTTTCTTT. It specifies CASKSLTGPTEAFF.

The chain recombines TRBV21-1 with TRBJ1-2; the table's D call of TRBD1 was not tested on the DNA. TRBV21-1 is assigned pseudogene status. This CDR3 region has 10 residues. The DNA for the CDR3 is TGTGGGACAGGGGGCTATGGCTACACCTTC. As protein: CGTGGYGYTF.

The chain employs TRBV5-1 and TRBJ2-2; the match to TRBD2 covers 7 bases. V lost 8 bases, J lost 5 bases, and 3 bases stayed unmatched. The CDR3 totals 12 residues. Germline CDR1 reads SGHRS; CDR2 reads YFSETQ. The CDR3: CASSGRTGELFF. CDR3 nucleotides: TGCGCCAGTTCCGGGAGGACCGGGGAGCTGTTTTTT. The full variable domain, in which reference TRBV5-1 and TRBJ2-2 provide the parts outside the CDR3, is KAGVTQTPRYLIKTRGQQVTLSCSPISGHRSVSWYQQTPGQGLQFLFEYFSETQRNKGNFPGRFSGRQFSNSRSEMNVSTLELGDSALYLCASSGRTGELFFGEGSRLTVL.

The chain joins TRBV19 to TRBJ2-3; 10 nucleotides line up with TRBD1. Germline loops: CDR1 LNHDA, CDR2 SQIVND (reference sequence). The CDR3 has 15 residues. Trimming at V came to 7 bases and at J to 3 bases, leaving 7 bases not matched to a gene. CDR3 loop: CASIEGQGRTDTQYF. The CDR3 DNA is TGTGCCAGTATTGAGGGACAGGGGAGGACAGATACGCAGTATTTT. Complete variable domain (other parts from reference TRBV19 and TRBJ2-3): DGGITQSPKYLFRKEGQNVTLSCEQNLNHDAMYWYRQDPGQGLRLIYYSQIVNDFQKGDIAEGYSVSREKKESFPLTVTSAQKNPTAFYLCASIEGQGRTDTQYFGPGTRLTVL.

This sequence joins TRBV2 and TRBJ2-7; possible D gene TRBD1, 5 bases. Trimming left V 2 bases short and J 7 bases short, with 15 bases between. The germline CDR1 and CDR2 sequences are SNHLY and FYNNEI. The CDR3 extends over 14 amino acids. The CDR3 DNA follows: TGTGCCAGCAGTGAATTGCCCAGGGCTGGGGAGCAGTACTTC. Translation: CASSELPRAGEQYF.

The V and J genes are TRBV7-6 and TRBJ2-5, with TRBD2 matching 8 bases. Germline-derived CDR1 and CDR2 are SGHVS and FNYEAQ. The CDR3 contains 16 residues. With V trimmed by 4 bases and J by 5 bases, 12 bases remained unmatched. The CDR3 coding sequence is TGTGCCAGCAGCTCCCCTGCAGCGGGAGTCCGGGAGACCCAGTACTTC. Translation: CASSSPAAGVRETQYF.

V is TRBV28 and J is TRBJ1-2; TRBD1 aligns across 8 bases. Germline V CDR1 and CDR2: MDHEN, SYDVKM. J gave up 3 bases and V 6 bases, and 3 bases lay outside the gene matches. The CDR3 has 13 residues. CDR3 nucleotides: TGTGCCAGCAGGCCAGGGGGCGACTATGGCTACACCTTC. Translating it yields CASRPGGDYGYTF.

The V gene is TRBV4-1, the J gene TRBJ2-7; no clear D gene. The germline V gene has CDR1 MGHRA and CDR2 YSYEKL. V was shortened by 0 bases and J by 7 bases, with 7 bases between the two germline ends. The CDR3 is made up of 12 amino acids. CDR3 DNA sequence: TGCGCCAGCAGCCAAGATGTCGGGGAGCAGTACTTC. It yields the protein CASSQDVGEQYF.

The chain uses TRBV9 and TRBJ1-2, with 8 positions matching TRBD1. This CDR3 comprises 14 residues. V lost 4 bases, J lost 6 bases, and 8 bases stayed unmatched. CDR1 is SGDLS, CDR2 YYNGEE, per germline. The CDR3 DNA sequence: TGTGCCAGCAGCCGGATGACAGGGGCGGATGGCTACACCTTC. As protein: CASSRMTGADGYTF.

The V and J genes are TRBV5-1 and TRBJ2-7; 9 positions agree with TRBD1. CDR3 length: 17 residues. The V and J ends lost 2 bases and 4 bases, in that order; junction bases with no gene match: 13. Germline CDR1 and CDR2: SGHRS and YFSETQ. CDR3 DNA: TGCGCCAGCAGCTTAGGGGACAGGGAACAGACTAGGTACGAGCAGTACTTC. Encoded protein: CASSLGDREQTRYEQYF.

V gene TRBV5-6 combines with J gene TRBJ2-7; possible D gene TRBD2, 6 bases. The V end lost 4 bases, the J end lost 7 bases, and 18 bases lay between the germline ends. This CDR3 spans 14 amino acids. The germline V gene encodes CDR1 SGHDT and CDR2 YYEEEE. The CDR3 region is CASSQGLFSGEQYF. The CDR3 DNA is TGTGCCAGCAGCCAGGGACTCTTCTCCGGGGAGCAGTACTTC.

This chain links TRBV7-9 with TRBJ1-2; TRBD1 is a possible D gene (5 bases). CDR3 length equals 13 residues. Per the germline V gene, CDR1 is SEHNR and CDR2 is FQNEAQ (reference sequence). V lost 2 bases and J lost 4, with 8 bases in between. CDR3 DNA sequence: TGTGCCAGCAGCTTACCGACAGCCTATGGCTACACCTTC. Translation gives CASSLPTAYGYTF.